One sample yielded the 10 T cell receptor beta chains listed below, sequenced in a study of T cells in Graves' hyperthyroidism and ophthalmopathy. Amplification of TCR beta CDR3 regions used RNA as the template. The HTBI primer set drove a first-round RT-PCR of the TCR CDR3. Via MiXCR, TCRdb re-called the multiplex PCR reads, giving one row per CDR3 protein. The top ten clones hold 15% to 20% of a sample with around 480,000 distinct CDR3 sequences, around an eighth of them seen once. Sequencing was done on a sample of blood. Receptors originate from a woman between 18 and 29 years old with Graves' hyperthyroidism.

This clonotype occurred a few times. The rearrangement uses TRBV30 and TRBJ1-5; unclear D gene. V was cut by 0 bases and J by 4 bases, with 7 bases left in between. Germline CDR1 and CDR2: GTSNPN and SVGIG (reference sequence). This CDR3 is built from 13 residues. CDR3 sequence: CAWSVRKNQPQHF. CDR3 sequence (DNA): TGTGCCTGGAGTGTTCGAAAGAATCAGCCCCAGCATTTT.

This chain connects TRBV11-3 to TRBJ2-7; 13 nucleotides agree with TRBD2. CDR3 length equals 16 residues. CDR1 SGHNT and CDR2 YENEEA come from the germline V gene. V lost 4 bases, J lost 3 bases, and 6 bases stayed unmatched. The CDR3 nucleotides read TGTGCCAGCAGCTCTGGACTAGCGGGAGAGTTCTACGAGCAGTACTTC. Its translation is CASSSGLAGEFYEQYF.

The chain combines TRBV30 with TRBJ2-2, with TRBD2 identical over 8 bases. The CDR3 has 17 residues. The V and J ends lost 0 bases and 7 bases, in that order; junction bases with no gene match: 13. From germline, CDR1 is GTSNPN and CDR2 SVGIG (reference sequence). CDR3 sequence: CAWSVLGSGMRIGELFF. For the CDR3, the DNA is TGTGCCTGGAGTGTACTAGGTAGCGGGATGAGAATCGGGGAGCTGTTTTTT.

Many counts were recorded for this clonotype. In nucleotides, the CDR3 is TGTGCCAGCAGCCCCCTATGGCTAGCGGGAGGTATGGAGCAGTTCTTC. Amino acids: CASSPLWLAGGMEQFF. This chain connects TRBV5-6 to TRBJ2-1; 11 bases are shared with TRBD2. In germline, CDR1 is SGHDT, CDR2 YYEEEE. The V segment lost 4 bases and the J segment 10 bases; nucleotides outside the gene matches: 13. The CDR3 is 16 amino acids.

This clonotype was seen ten or more times. This sequence joins TRBV27 and TRBJ2-3; TRBD2 might be the D (6 bases). From germline, CDR1 is MNHEY and CDR2 SMNVEV (reference sequence). The CDR3 has 15 residues. The V end lost 5 bases, the J end lost 3 bases, and 15 bases lay between the germline ends. CDR3 in DNA: TGTGCCAGCAGTAAACCGGGAGTACTTACAGATACGCAGTATTTT. This gives the protein CASSKPGVLTDTQYF.

This clonotype was observed a few times. The chain is built from TRBV11-2 and TRBJ2-7; D might be TRBD2 (5 bases). V lost 6 bases and J lost 1, with 16 bases in between. The CDR3 has 15 amino acids. The germline V gene encodes CDR1 SGHAT and CDR2 FQNNGV. The CDR3, as DNA: TGTGCCAGCAGAGAGAGTTACGGGAAATCCTACGAGCAGTACTTC. This codes for CASRESYGKSYEQYF.

This clonotype was detected many times. The CDR3 DNA reads as TGTGCCAGCAGTGGGGGTCGGACTAGCGGCGGAGCAGATACGCAGTATTTT. Encoded protein: CASSGGRTSGGADTQYF. The J gene is TRBJ2-3, the V gene TRBV6-1; TRBD2 matches at 10 bases. The CDR3 sequence is 17 residues long. CDR1 and CDR2 (germline): MNHNS, SASEGT. V trimming: 4 bases; J trimming: 4 bases; junction bases outside the gene matches: 11.

The chain uses TRBV7-3 and TRBJ1-1; weak D call: TRBD1 (5 bases). CDR3 length: 15 residues. V dropped 5 bases and J dropped 0 bases, with 13 bases sitting between them. Per the germline V gene, CDR1 is SGHTA and CDR2 is FQGTGA. The chain's CDR3 is CASSLRGDLNTEAFF. In nucleotides, the CDR3 is TGTGCCAGCAGCCTTAGAGGGGACCTGAACACTGAAGCTTTCTTT.

This clonotype has a count of ten or more. The gene calls are TRBV27 and TRBJ1-5, with unresolved D. Trimming shortened V by 3 bases and J by 7 bases, and 13 bases separated the two germline ends. The CDR3 sequence is 14 residues long. Germline CDR1 reads MNHEY; CDR2 reads SMNVEV (reference sequence). The CDR3 DNA reads as TGTGCCAGCAGTTTTTCGGGGTTGAACCAGCCCCAGCATTTT. Protein product: CASSFSGLNQPQHF.

V gene TRBV5-6 combines with J gene TRBJ2-7; 9 bases align to TRBD1. CDR1 SGHDT and CDR2 YYEEEE come from the germline V gene. V trimming: 4 bases; J trimming: 6 bases; junction bases outside the gene matches: 2. The CDR3 has 12 amino acids. CDR3 loop: CASSPGQGEQYF. For the CDR3, the DNA is TGTGCCAGCAGCCCGGGACAGGGCGAGCAGTACTTC.